This T cell receptor beta chain emerged from a study of molecular identifiers for immune sequencing clone quantification. The study's findings and limits: Amid 750,000 to 1,000,000 naive cells, spiked Jurkat TCR RNA from one cell was reportedly still detectable.

The CDR3 is 15 amino acids. J was trimmed by 5 bases and V by 3 bases; bases with no gene match: 6. Germline V gene data show CDR1 as SGHRS and CDR2 as YFSETQ. The authors sorted naive CD8 T cells as CD8+CD4-CCR7+CD45RA+. TCRdb called the PCR reads again in MiXCR, with one record for every CDR3 protein. The sample carries roughly 630,000 distinct CDR3 sequences, about 25% recorded once. This clonotype was detected many times. Its cognate antigen is unknown. The rearrangement joins TRBV5-1 to TRBJ2-2, with 8 bases identical to TRBD2. This sequence was found in a human donor in good health. Some libraries in this study had Jurkat cell RNA spiked in. Material: naive CD8+ T cells from blood, with Jurkat cell RNA spiked in. The subset: FACS-sorted CD8+CD4-CCR7+CD45RA+ naive T cells. CDR3 sequence reads: CASSWGLESTGELFF. CDR3 bases: TGCGCCAGCAGCTGGGGACTAGAGTCAACCGGGGAGCTGTTTTTT.